These 28 T cell receptor beta chains were all obtained from the same sample, sequenced in a study of CD8+ T cells in alopecia areata. Treatment reported: oral pan-JAK inhibitor, 5-10 mg twice daily. Following extraction, RNA underwent reverse transcription to cDNA, which served as the sequencing template. Sequencing was performed with immunoSEQ multiplex PCR; in TCRdb, only in-frame clones are kept and a portion is missing. Among 170,000 or so clones listed, around three fifths were seen once. Here the sequenced sample was CD4+ T cells sorted from blood, taken at week 4, from a patient treated with tofacitinib. The receptors derive from a human donor with alopecia areata.

The chain links TRBV7-2 to TRBJ2-2; D is unresolved. V lost 5 bases, J lost 5 bases, and 18 bases lay in between. The CDR3 is 16 amino acids. The germline CDR1 and CDR2 sequences are SGHTA and FQGNSA. CDR3 amino acids: CASSRFDTTITGELFF. In DNA form, the CDR3 reads TGTGCCAGCAGCCGTTTTGACACCACGATAACCGGGGAGCTGTTTTTT. Complete variable domain (other parts from reference TRBV7-2 and TRBJ2-2): GAGVSQSPSNKVTEKGKDVELRCDPISGHTALYWYRQSLGQGLEFLIYFQGNSAPDKSGLPSDRFSAERTGGSVSTLTIQRTQQEDSAVYLCASSRFDTTITGELFFGEGSRLTVL.

This chain uses TRBV6-5 with TRBJ1-6, with a possible D match to TRBD1 (5 bases). The germline CDR1 and CDR2 sequences are MNHEY and SVGAGI. This CDR3 has 14 amino acids. Trimming stripped 5 bases from V and 7 bases from J, with 12 bases between. The CDR3 loop is CASSPGPPNSPLHF. Here the CDR3 DNA reads TGTGCCAGCAGTCCGGGACCGCCGAATTCACCCCTCCACTTT.

The chain recombines TRBV5-1 with TRBJ1-2; D is unresolved. The germline V gene has CDR1 SGHRS and CDR2 YFSETQ. This CDR3 is built from 15 residues. Trimming took 5 bases from V and 8 from J, leaving 22 bases between them. The CDR3 sequence: CASRGQVVEGAGYTF. As DNA, the CDR3 is TGCGCCAGCAGAGGTCAGGTGGTGGAGGGCGCGGGCTACACCTTC.

J is TRBJ1-1 and V is TRBV5-1; 8 bases fit TRBD1. V trimming: 0 bases; J trimming: 6 bases; junction bases outside the gene matches: 10. Germline V lookup: CDR1 SGHRS, CDR2 YFSETQ. This CDR3 contains 16 residues. This CDR3 reads CASSLALKTGEPEAFF. The CDR3 DNA reads as TGCGCCAGCAGCTTGGCCCTCAAGACAGGGGAACCTGAAGCTTTCTTT.

V usage is TRBV14 and J usage is TRBJ2-7; tentatively, D is TRBD2 (6 bases). The length of the CDR3 is 16 residues. Trimming left V 1 base short and J 0 bases short, with 13 bases between. Per germline, CDR1 SGHDN and CDR2 FVKESK. CDR3 region: CASSQGGLGSSYEQYF. CDR3 bases: TGTGCCAGCAGCCAAGGGGGACTCGGCAGCTCCTACGAGCAGTACTTC. The whole variable domain, filled in from reference TRBV14 and TRBJ2-7, reads EAGVTQFPSHSVIEKGQTVTLRCDPISGHDNLYWYRRVMGKEIKFLLHFVKESKQDESGMPNNRFLAERTGGTYSTLKVQPAELEDSGVYFCASSQGGLGSSYEQYFGPGTRLTVT.

V is TRBV29-1 and J is TRBJ1-6; D is ambiguous. V lost 6 bases and J lost 5, with 14 bases in between. Germline V gene sequence: CDR1 SQVTM, CDR2 ANQGSEA. This CDR3 is 14 amino acids long. The CDR3 is CSVALGRDNSPLHF. The CDR3 DNA follows: TGCAGCGTCGCCCTAGGAAGAGATAATTCACCCCTCCACTTT.

Points on this clone: At one end the junction does not follow the germline gene, possibly because of a read error. Other DNA sequences in the sample encode the same CDR3. The V gene is TRBV5-1, the J gene TRBJ2-5; D ambiguous. The CDR3 is 11 residues long. CDR1 is SGHRS and CDR2 is YFSETQ in the germline V gene. The CDR3 nucleotides read TGCGCCAGCAGCTTGGACGAGACCCAATACTTC. This translates into CASSLDETQYF.

This clone was seen a few times. The J gene is TRBJ2-1, the V gene TRBV19; D is ambiguous. Germline assignment: CDR1 LNHDA and CDR2 SQIVND (reference sequence). The CDR3 extends over 15 amino acids. Trimming took 1 base from V and 0 from J, leaving 7 bases between them. DNA for the CDR3: TGTGCCAGTAGTATAGGGCTGAGCTCCTACAATGAGCAGTTCTTC. It encodes CASSIGLSSYNEQFF.

In nucleotides, the CDR3 is TGCAGCGTAGGGGCCATTCTCACAGATACGCAGTATTTT. It is translated as CSVGAILTDTQYF. The chain recombines TRBV29-1 with TRBJ2-3; perhaps TRBD1 as D (5 bases). V lost 6 bases to trimming and J lost 2 bases, with 12 bases between them. Germline-derived CDR1 and CDR2 are SQVTM and ANQGSEA. CDR3 length: 13 residues.

The chain joins TRBV29-1 to TRBJ1-2, with a tentative D call TRBD1 (6 bases). CDR1 and CDR2 from the germline V gene are SQVTM and ANQGSEA. Between the trimmed V and J ends, which lost 7 bases and 7 bases, there was a span of 13 bases. CDR3 length equals 11 residues. The DNA for the CDR3 is TGCAGCGACAGGGTTTTGGGTGGCTACACCTTC. It translates to CSDRVLGGYTF. The entire variable domain, with the rest obtained from reference TRBV29-1 and TRBJ1-2, is as follows: SAVISQKPSRDICQRGTSLTIQCQVDSQVTMMFWYRQQPGQSLTLIATANQGSEATYESGFVIDKFPISRPNLTFSTLTVSNMSPEDSSIYLCSDRVLGGYTFGSGTRLTVV.

The genes are TRBV20-1 and TRBJ1-2; D ambiguous. The CDR3 consists of 11 residues. Germline CDR1 reads DFQATT; CDR2 reads SNEGSKA (reference sequence). Trimming took 1 base from V and 4 from J, leaving 4 bases between them. The CDR3 nucleotides read TGCAGTGCTAGAGGGCCCTATGGCTACACCTTC. Encoded protein: CSARGPYGYTF.

V gene TRBV29-1 combines with J gene TRBJ2-1, with 13 bases aligning to TRBD2. The ends lost 6 bases at V and 3 bases at J; junction bases unmatched: 5. Germline-derived CDR1 and CDR2 are SQVTM and ANQGSEA. This CDR3 region has 15 residues. The chain's CDR3 is CSVATSGGNYNEQFF. CDR3 nucleotide sequence: TGCAGCGTCGCGACTAGCGGGGGGAACTACAATGAGCAGTTCTTC.

This rearrangement joins TRBV6-6 to TRBJ2-3; no clear D gene. Trimming cost V 7 bases and J 2 bases, with 13 bases left between them. The germline V gene has CDR1 MNHNY and CDR2 SVGAGI (reference sequence). This CDR3 comprises 14 residues. CDR3 in amino acids: CASTNDPFTDTQYF. CDR3 in DNA: TGTGCCAGCACTAATGACCCATTCACAGATACGCAGTATTTT.

This clone was seen only a few times. The V and J genes are TRBV5-1 and TRBJ2-1, with D perhaps given as TRBD1 or TRBD2 (5 bases each). Trimming removed 2 bases from V and 7 bases from J, with 13 bases in between. CDR1 SGHRS and CDR2 YFSETQ come from the germline V gene. The CDR3 contains 14 residues. The CDR3 reads CASSFGEGLNEQFF. Here the CDR3 DNA reads TGCGCCAGCAGCTTCGGCGAGGGGTTGAATGAGCAGTTCTTC.

This clone was seen only a few times. The CDR3, as DNA: TGTGCCAGCTCACTGATGACGGACTCTAATGAAAAACTGTTTTTT. Its translation is CASSLMTDSNEKLFF. The chain is built from TRBV18 and TRBJ1-4; no definite D call. This CDR3 region has 15 residues. The V end was cut by 4 bases, the J end by 3 bases, with 12 bases between. Germline lookup yields CDR1 KGHSH and CDR2 LQKENI. Variable domain in full (rest from reference TRBV18 and TRBJ1-4): NAGVMQNPRHLVRRRGQEARLRCSPMKGHSHVYWYRQLPEEGLKFMVYLQKENIIDESGMPKERFSAEFPKEGPSILRIQQVVRGDSAAYFCASSLMTDSNEKLFFGSGTQLSVL.

CDR3 nucleotides: TGCAGCGTTTTCGACAGGGGCACTGAAGCTTTCTTT. The encoded protein is CSVFDRGTEAFF. The J gene is TRBJ1-1, the V gene TRBV29-1; 8 nucleotides agree with TRBD1. The CDR3 contains 12 residues. V dropped 5 bases and J dropped 4; count of bases not matched to a gene: 3. The germline CDR1 and CDR2 sequences are SQVTM and ANQGSEA.

This clone has only one observation. This rearrangement joins TRBV15 to TRBJ2-5; 7 positions agree with TRBD1. Germline trimming cut 0 bases from V and 0 bases from J; bases unmatched to any gene: 7. Germline loops: CDR1 LNHNV, CDR2 YYDKDF (reference sequence). The length of the CDR3 is 17 residues. The CDR3 sequence is CATSRDIGTVYQETQYF. In DNA form, the CDR3 reads TGTGCCACCAGCAGAGATATTGGGACAGTCTACCAAGAGACCCAGTACTTC. The entire variable domain, with the rest obtained from reference TRBV15 and TRBJ2-5, is as follows: DAMVIQNPRYQVTQFGKPVTLSCSQTLNHNVMYWYQQKSSQAPKLLFHYYDKDFNNEADTPDNFQSRRPNTSFCFLDIRSPGLGDTAMYLCATSRDIGTVYQETQYFGPGTRLLVL.

The rearrangement links TRBV9 to TRBJ2-1; D is unresolved. The CDR3 length is 12 residues. The germline V gene encodes CDR1 SGDLS and CDR2 YYNGEE. V lost 0 bases and J 8 bases, leaving 6 bases between the germline ends. DNA of the CDR3: TGTGCCAGCAGCGTAGACACTCATGAGCAGTTCTTC. Amino acids: CASSVDTHEQFF.

CDR3 DNA: TGCAGCGTTGAACGAGAGGGTCTTGGCTACACCTTC. It translates to CSVEREGLGYTF. The V call is TRBV29-1, the J call TRBJ1-2; D gene uncertain. CDR1 is SQVTM, CDR2 ANQGSEA, per germline. Between the trimmed V and J ends, which lost 2 bases and 7 bases, there was a span of 11 bases. There are 12 residues in the CDR3.

The chain couples TRBV11-3 to TRBJ2-5; perhaps TRBD1 as D (5 bases). Trimming removed 5 bases from V and 1 base from J, with 11 bases in between. The CDR3 is 14 amino acids. Germline V gene data show CDR1 as SGHNT and CDR2 as YENEEA. The CDR3 sequence is CASSPGFAQETQYF. The CDR3 DNA reads TGTGCCAGCAGCCCAGGGTTTGCCCAAGAGACCCAGTACTTC.

The chain recombines TRBV19 with TRBJ2-5, with no clear D. Germline-derived CDR1 and CDR2 are LNHDA and SQIVND (reference sequence). The CDR3 totals 15 residues. Trimming removed 4 bases at V and 5 bases at J, with 17 bases between. As DNA, the CDR3 is TGTGCCAGTAGTAGGGGTGGGCTGGCCGGCGAGACCCAGTACTTC. Protein: CASSRGGLAGETQYF.

V gene TRBV9 combines with J gene TRBJ1-1; D might be TRBD1 (5 bases). The CDR3 has 15 amino acids. CDR1 and CDR2 from the germline V gene are SGDLS and YYNGEE. V dropped 4 bases and J dropped 3 bases, with 16 bases sitting between them. CDR3 DNA sequence: TGTGCCAGCAGCCTTACCGGGACGACGGACACTGAAGCTTTCTTT. It is translated as CASSLTGTTDTEAFF. The full variable domain, completed using reference TRBV9 and TRBJ1-1, is DSGVTQTPKHLITATGQRVTLRCSPRSGDLSVYWYQQSLDQGLQFLIQYYNGEERAKGNILERFSAQQFPDLHSELNLSSLELGDSALYFCASSLTGTTDTEAFFGQGTRLTVV.

This sequence joins TRBV12-5 and TRBJ2-6, with D unclear. The germline V gene has CDR1 LGHNT and CDR2 FRNRAP. This CDR3 has 15 residues. V dropped 6 bases and J dropped 2 bases, with 11 bases sitting between them. CDR3 DNA sequence: TGTGCTAGTGGGCCCCCCGGCCCTGGGGCCAACGTCCTGACTTTC. Translation: CASGPPGPGANVLTF.

This clone was recorded a few times. The chain joins TRBV7-8 to TRBJ1-1; a weak D match, TRBD1 (5 bases). V was clipped by 0 bases and J by 3 bases, with 11 bases between them. This CDR3 is built from 15 residues. Germline assignment: CDR1 SGHVS and CDR2 FQNEAQ. CDR3 protein: CASSLAGRAHTEAFF. CDR3 in DNA: TGTGCCAGCAGCTTAGCGGGCAGGGCGCACACTGAAGCTTTCTTT.

This chain joins TRBV30 and TRBJ2-6; 10 nucleotides line up with TRBD1. In germline, CDR1 is GTSNPN, CDR2 SVGIG (reference sequence). V shed 8 bases, J shed 0 bases, and the junction held 4 bases outside the gene matches. The CDR3 contains 15 residues. CDR3 protein: CAMTGGRSGANVLTF. In DNA, the CDR3 is TGTGCCATGACAGGGGGCCGCTCTGGGGCCAACGTCCTGACTTTC.

V and J are TRBV4-3 and TRBJ2-1; D call uncertain. In germline, CDR1 is LGHNA, CDR2 YSLEER. With 6 bases removed from V and 3 bases from J, the gap between germline ends came to 9 bases. The CDR3 is made up of 13 amino acids. The CDR3 sequence: CASRLDGYNEQFF. In DNA, the CDR3 is TGCGCCAGCAGGCTAGACGGCTACAATGAGCAGTTCTTC.

The V call is TRBV29-1, the J call TRBJ2-3; 8 bases line up with TRBD2. Trimming at V came to 4 bases and at J to 0 bases, leaving 3 bases not matched to a gene. CDR1 and CDR2 from the germline V gene are SQVTM and ANQGSEA. The CDR3 contains 14 residues. CDR3 bases: TGCAGCGTTGTAGCGGGGACTAGCACAGATACGCAGTATTTT. This translates into CSVVAGTSTDTQYF.

The chain couples TRBV29-1 to TRBJ1-1; no definite D call. Germline-derived CDR1 and CDR2 are SQVTM and ANQGSEA. Trimming removed 0 bases at V and 4 bases at J, with 12 bases between. The CDR3 consists of 14 residues. The CDR3 protein is CSVEDLPRGTEAFF. The DNA of the CDR3 is TGCAGCGTTGAAGATCTGCCGCGGGGCACTGAAGCTTTCTTT.